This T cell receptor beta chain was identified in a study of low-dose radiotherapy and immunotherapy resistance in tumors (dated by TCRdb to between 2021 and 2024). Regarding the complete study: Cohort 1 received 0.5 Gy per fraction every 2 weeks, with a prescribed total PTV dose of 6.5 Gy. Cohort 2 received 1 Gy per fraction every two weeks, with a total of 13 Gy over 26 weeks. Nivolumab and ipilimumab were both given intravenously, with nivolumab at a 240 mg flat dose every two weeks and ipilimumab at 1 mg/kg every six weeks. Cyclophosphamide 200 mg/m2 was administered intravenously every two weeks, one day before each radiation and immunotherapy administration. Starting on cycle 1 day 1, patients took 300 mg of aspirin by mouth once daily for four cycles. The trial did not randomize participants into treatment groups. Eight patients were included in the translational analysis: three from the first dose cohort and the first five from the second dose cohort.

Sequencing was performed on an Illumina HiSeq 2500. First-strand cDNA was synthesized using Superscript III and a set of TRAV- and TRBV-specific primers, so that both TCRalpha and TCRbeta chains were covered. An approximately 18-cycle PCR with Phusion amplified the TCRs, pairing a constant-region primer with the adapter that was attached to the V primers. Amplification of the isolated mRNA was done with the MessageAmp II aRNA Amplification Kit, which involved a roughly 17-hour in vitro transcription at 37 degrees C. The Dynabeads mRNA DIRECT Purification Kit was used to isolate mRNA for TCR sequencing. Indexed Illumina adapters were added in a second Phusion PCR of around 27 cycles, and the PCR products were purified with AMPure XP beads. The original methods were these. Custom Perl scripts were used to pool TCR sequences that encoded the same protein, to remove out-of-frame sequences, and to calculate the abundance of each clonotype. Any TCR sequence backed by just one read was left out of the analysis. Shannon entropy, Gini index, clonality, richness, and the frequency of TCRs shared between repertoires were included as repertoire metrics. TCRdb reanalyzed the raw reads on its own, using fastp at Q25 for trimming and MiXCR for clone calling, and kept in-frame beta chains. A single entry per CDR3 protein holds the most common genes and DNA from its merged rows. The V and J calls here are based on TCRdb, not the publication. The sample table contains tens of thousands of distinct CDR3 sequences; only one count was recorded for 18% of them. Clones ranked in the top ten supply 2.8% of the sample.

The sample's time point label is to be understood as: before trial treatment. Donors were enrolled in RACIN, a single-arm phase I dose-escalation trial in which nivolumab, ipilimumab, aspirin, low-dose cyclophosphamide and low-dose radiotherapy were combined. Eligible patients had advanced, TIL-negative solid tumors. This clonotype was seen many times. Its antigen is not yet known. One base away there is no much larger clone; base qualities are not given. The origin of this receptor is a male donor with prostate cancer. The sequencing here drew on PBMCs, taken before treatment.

The DNA reads TGCGCCAGCAGCGATGGACAGGCCTCCTATGGCTACACCTTC. Translated, this is CASSDGQASYGYTF. The V and J genes are TRBV5-1 and TRBJ1-2; 7 central nucleotides agree with TRBD1. The germline V end is reduced by 4 bases and the J end by 4 bases; junction bases left unmatched: 7. CDR1 and CDR2 are drawn from the germline V gene: SGHRS, YFSETQ. From its cysteine to its phenylalanine, the CDR3 spans 14 amino acids. Only the CDR3 DNA is retained, 42 bases long and in frame from the first base.